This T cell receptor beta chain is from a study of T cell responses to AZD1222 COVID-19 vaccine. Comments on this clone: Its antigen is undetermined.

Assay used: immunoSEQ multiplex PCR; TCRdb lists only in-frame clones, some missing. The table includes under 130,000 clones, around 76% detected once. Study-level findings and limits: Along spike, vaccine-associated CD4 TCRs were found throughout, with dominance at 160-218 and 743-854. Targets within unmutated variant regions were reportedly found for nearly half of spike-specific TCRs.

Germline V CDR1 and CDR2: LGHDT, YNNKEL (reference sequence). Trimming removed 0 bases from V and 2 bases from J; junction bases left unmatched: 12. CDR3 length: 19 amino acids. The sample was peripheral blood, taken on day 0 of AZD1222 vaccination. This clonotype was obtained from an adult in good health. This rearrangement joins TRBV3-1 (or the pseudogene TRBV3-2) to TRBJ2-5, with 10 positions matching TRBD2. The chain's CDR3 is CASSQDTRRGLANQETQYF. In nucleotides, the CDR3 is TGTGCCAGCAGCCAAGATACGCGTAGGGGACTAGCGAATCAAGAGACCCAGTACTTC.